What follows are 32 T cell receptor beta chains derived from one specimen sequenced in a study of shared clonotypes between healthy human individuals. Some clones are missing from TCRdb's copy, which holds only in-frame ones; the method was immunoSEQ multiplex PCR. This sample has 700,000 to 950,000 clones, with roughly 96% found just once. CD8 cells regarded as naive lacked CD45RO, were positively chosen for CCR7, and omitted terminally differentiated effector memory CD45RA+ cells. Material: naive CD8+ T cells sorted from blood. Receptor source: a young man in good health.

This sequence joins TRBV4-3 and TRBJ2-1, with D tentatively TRBD2 (5 bases). The CDR3 is 18 amino acids. Germline CDR1 LGHNA, CDR2 YSLEER. V lost 3 bases and J 0 bases, leaving 18 bases between the germline ends. The CDR3 loop reads CASSQLSLGVSSYNEQFF. The CDR3 bases are TGCGCCAGCAGCCAGCTTAGCCTCGGGGTGAGCTCCTACAATGAGCAGTTCTTC.

The chain is built from TRBV15 and TRBJ2-7, with TRBD1 matching 8 bases. The V gene's germline CDR1 is LNHNV and CDR2 YYDKDF (reference sequence). The length of the CDR3 is 15 residues. V gave up 1 base and J gave up 3 bases; unmatched junction bases: 5. CDR3 region: CATSRGQGANYEQYF. The CDR3, as DNA: TGTGCCACCAGCAGAGGGCAGGGGGCCAACTACGAGCAGTACTTC.

The chain couples TRBV7-9 to TRBJ1-4; D gene ambiguous. The CDR3 runs 15 residues. Between the trimmed V and J ends, which lost 5 bases and 0 bases, there was a span of 10 bases. CDR1 is SEHNR, CDR2 FQNEAQ, per germline (reference sequence). CDR3 in amino acids: CASSERESTNEKLFF. In nucleotides, the CDR3 is TGTGCCAGCAGCGAAAGAGAGTCAACTAATGAAAAACTGTTTTTT.

Comments on this clone: Other DNA sequences in this sample translate to the same CDR3. The chain links TRBV9 to TRBJ2-7; maybe TRBD2 (6 bases). V lost 2 bases, J lost 5 bases, and 11 bases lay in between. The CDR3 extends over 13 amino acids. Germline assignment: CDR1 SGDLS and CDR2 YYNGEE. CDR3 DNA sequence: TGTGCCAGCAGCGTTTCCGGAGGGGACGAGCAGTACTTC. This translates into CASSVSGGDEQYF.

The chain couples TRBV4-1 to TRBJ2-7, with D possibly matching TRBD1 (6 bases). V was trimmed by 2 bases and J by 2 bases, leaving 13 bases between them. Germline-derived CDR1 and CDR2 are MGHRA and YSYEKL. The CDR3 has 15 residues. CDR3 in DNA: TGCGCCAGCAGCCAACTACAGGGCCTCGCCTACGAGCAGTACTTC. Amino acid sequence: CASSQLQGLAYEQYF.

This clone came up once. V is TRBV30 and J is TRBJ2-1, with D possibly being TRBD2 (5 bases). Germline V gene lookup returns CDR1 GTSNPN and CDR2 SVGIG (reference sequence). This CDR3 has 13 amino acids. V was shortened by 3 bases and J by 0 bases, with 6 bases between the two germline ends. CDR3 residues: CAWSGVSYNEQFF. The DNA of the CDR3 is TGTGCCTGGAGCGGGGTCTCCTACAATGAGCAGTTCTTC.

The chain joins TRBV27 to TRBJ2-5, with 14 bases aligning to TRBD2. The junction had 7 bases not matched to a gene; V was cut back by 3 bases and J by 13 bases. The V gene's germline CDR1 is MNHEY and CDR2 SMNVEV (reference sequence). The CDR3 runs 14 residues. The CDR3 is CASSFRLAGGYRYF. The DNA for the CDR3 is TGTGCCAGCAGTTTCAGACTAGCGGGAGGGTACCGGTACTTC.

This chain's CDR3 is CASSLEGLAGGNYEQYF. The CDR3 DNA is TGTGCCAGCAGCTTAGAAGGGCTAGCGGGAGGCAACTACGAGCAGTACTTC. The chain couples TRBV7-9 to TRBJ2-7; 11 nucleotides align to TRBD2. The V gene end was trimmed by 1 base and the J gene end by 3 bases; junction bases not matched to a gene: 8. The CDR3 is 17 amino acids. Looked up from germline, CDR1 is SEHNR and CDR2 is FQNEAQ (reference sequence).

V gene TRBV11-2 combines with J gene TRBJ1-1; the match to TRBD1 covers 8 bases. The germline V gene has CDR1 SGHAT and CDR2 FQNNGV. The CDR3 is 15 residues long. Unmatched junction bases numbered 12, after V lost 4 bases and J lost 8 bases. The CDR3 reads CASSSDRDGFVEAFF. The CDR3 bases are TGTGCCAGCAGCTCGGACAGGGATGGATTTGTCGAAGCTTTCTTT.

The chain has TRBV5-1 and TRBJ2-3; 7 bases align to TRBD2. CDR1 is SGHRS and CDR2 is YFSETQ in the germline V gene. This CDR3 spans 15 amino acids. The J segment lost 5 bases and the V segment lost 4 bases, leaving 10 bases of the junction unmatched. In DNA form, the CDR3 reads TGCGCCAGCAGCGTGGATGGGACTATAGGAGATACGCAGTATTTT. It specifies CASSVDGTIGDTQYF.

This CDR3 reads CASSAGTSQTDTQYF. CDR3 nucleotide sequence: TGTGCCAGCAGCGCCGGGACTAGCCAAACAGATACGCAGTATTTT. This sequence joins TRBV9 and TRBJ2-3, with 9 bases lining up with TRBD2. Trimming removed 3 bases from V and 3 bases from J; junction bases left unmatched: 5. CDR1 and CDR2 (germline): SGDLS, YYNGEE. The CDR3 extends over 15 amino acids.

This clone was detected only once. The rearrangement joins TRBV4-3 to TRBJ2-7, with D hard to call. Germline V gene data show CDR1 as LGHNA and CDR2 as YSLEER. Trimming pared 0 bases from V and 12 bases from J, leaving 9 bases between. The CDR3 has 11 residues. CDR3 in DNA: TGCGCCAGCAGCCAAGATTCTTCCCGGTACTTC. It encodes CASSQDSSRYF.

The CDR3 bases are TGTGCCAGCAGCATCCGCCGGGACGTAGCTTCCTACGAGCAGTACTTC. Translated, it gives CASSIRRDVASYEQYF. The chain joins TRBV9 to TRBJ2-7, with D tentatively TRBD1 or TRBD2 (5 bases each). The CDR3 contains 16 residues. Germline values: CDR1 SGDLS, CDR2 YYNGEE. The V and J ends lost 4 bases and 1 base respectively, with 18 bases between them.

Turning to this clone: Other DNA sequences in this specimen translate into the identical CDR3. The rearrangement uses TRBV7-9 and TRBJ2-7, with TRBD1 as a possible D gene (5 bases). CDR1 is SEHNR, CDR2 FQNEAQ, per germline (reference sequence). The CDR3 is made up of 12 amino acids. V was cut by 5 bases and J by 5 bases, with 10 bases left in between. DNA of the CDR3: TGTGCCAGCAGCCCCGGCAGGGACGAGCAGTACTTC. Protein sequence: CASSPGRDEQYF. The whole variable domain, filled in from reference TRBV7-9 and TRBJ2-7, reads DTGVSQNPRHKITKRGQNVTFRCDPISEHNRLYWYRQTLGQGPEFLTYFQNEAQLEKSRLLSDRFSAERPKGSFSTLEIQRTEQGDSAMYLCASSPGRDEQYFGPGTRLTVT.

This clone showed up just once. The V and J genes are TRBV4-3 and TRBJ2-7; D gene ambiguous. Germline CDR1 LGHNA, CDR2 YSLEER. This CDR3 is 15 amino acids long. V was pared by 4 bases and J by 0 bases, with 13 bases between. CDR3 sequence: CASSLSRVLSYEQYF. The CDR3, as DNA: TGCGCCAGCAGCCTGAGTCGGGTGCTCTCCTACGAGCAGTACTTC.

The chain carries TRBV7-8 and TRBJ1-1, with 7 bases identical to TRBD1. The CDR3 totals 15 residues. The junction had 8 bases not matched to a gene; V was cut back by 0 bases and J by 7 bases. The germline gives CDR1 SGHVS, CDR2 FQNEAQ. The CDR3 spells CASSLALGQSLEAFF. CDR3 DNA sequence: TGTGCCAGCAGCTTAGCGTTGGGACAGTCCCTTGAAGCTTTCTTT.

The chain recombines TRBV14 with TRBJ2-3; D may be TRBD2 (7 bases). Germline-derived CDR1 and CDR2 are SGHDN and FVKESK. The V end was cut by 1 base, the J end by 4 bases, with 18 bases between. The CDR3 covers 17 residues. This CDR3 reads CASSQVSGGLGADTQYF. CDR3 coding DNA: TGTGCCAGCAGCCAAGTATCCGGGGGGCTGGGTGCAGATACGCAGTATTTT.

The chain joins TRBV7-9 to TRBJ2-1; 12 bases are a match to TRBD2. Germline CDR1 reads SEHNR; CDR2 reads FQNEAQ (reference sequence). This CDR3 region has 16 residues. After removal of 2 bases from V and 8 bases from J, the junction contained 7 bases not matched to a gene. The CDR3 protein is CASSLTTSGGVYEQFF. Written as DNA, the CDR3 is TGTGCCAGCAGCTTAACGACTAGCGGGGGTGTCTATGAGCAGTTCTTC.

V gene TRBV11-2 combines with J gene TRBJ2-7, with 8 nucleotides matching TRBD2. CDR3 length equals 15 residues. CDR1 is SGHAT and CDR2 is FQNNGV in the germline V gene. The trim removed 2 bases at V and 4 bases at J, leaving 7 bases unmatched. The CDR3 reads CASSLPLAGNYEQYF. In nucleotides, the CDR3 is TGTGCCAGCAGCTTACCCTTAGCGGGGAATTACGAGCAGTACTTC. Full variable domain (remainder filled in from reference TRBV11-2 and TRBJ2-7): EAGVAQSPRYKIIEKRQSVAFWCNPISGHATLYWYQQILGQGPKLLIQFQNNGVVDDSQLPKDRFSAERLKGVDSTLKIQPAKLEDSAVYLCASSLPLAGNYEQYFGPGTRLTVT.

The genes are TRBV11-2 and TRBJ2-7; 9 nucleotides match TRBD1. V lost 5 bases and J lost 3; bases outside the gene matches: 8. The CDR3 consists of 15 residues. CDR1 is SGHAT, CDR2 FQNNGV, per germline. The CDR3 sequence is CASSQPTGGRYEQYF. The CDR3 nucleotides read TGTGCCAGCAGCCAGCCTACAGGGGGCCGCTACGAGCAGTACTTC.

The CDR3 here is CASKQVNTGELFF. The CDR3 DNA sequence: TGTGCCAGCAAACAGGTTAACACCGGGGAGCTGTTTTTT. This chain connects TRBV9 to TRBJ2-2, with D maybe TRBD1 (5 bases). Trimming stripped 6 bases from V and 2 bases from J, with 8 bases between. The CDR3 is 13 residues long. Germline assignment: CDR1 SGDLS and CDR2 YYNGEE.

V usage is TRBV6-1 and J usage is TRBJ2-7, with 10 nucleotides matching TRBD2. CDR3 length: 17 residues. Germline CDR1 MNHNS, CDR2 SASEGT. Trimming cost V 5 bases and J 0 bases; bases outside gene matches: 10. CDR3 amino acids: CASSQGTSATNSYEQYF. Written as DNA, the CDR3 is TGTGCCAGCAGTCAAGGGACTAGCGCGACCAACTCCTACGAGCAGTACTTC.

V gene TRBV5-6 combines with J gene TRBJ2-2, with no clear D. Trimming shortened V by 0 bases and J by 1 base, and 4 bases separated the two germline ends. Germline CDR1 is SGHDT and CDR2 is YYEEEE. The CDR3 is 14 residues long. CDR3 loop: CASSLAGNTGELFF. The CDR3 DNA sequence: TGTGCCAGCAGCTTGGCCGGGAACACCGGGGAGCTGTTTTTT.

As to this clone: The sample has other DNA sequences that encode this CDR3 too. The chain combines TRBV5-5 with TRBJ2-2, with unresolved D. Trimming removed 0 bases at V and 8 bases at J, with 8 bases between. Germline CDR1 is SGHKS and CDR2 is YYEKEE (reference sequence). The CDR3 spans 13 residues. CDR3 coding DNA: TGTGCCAGCAGCTTGGGAGCAACGGGGGAGCTGTTTTTT. Amino acids: CASSLGATGELFF.

The CDR3, as DNA: TGCAGCGTCAGGACTAGCGCCTTTTTCTTAGATACGCAGTATTTT. Translating it yields CSVRTSAFFLDTQYF. The chain employs TRBV29-1 and TRBJ2-3, with 9 bases fitting TRBD2. This CDR3 has 15 residues. Germline CDR1 is SQVTM and CDR2 is ANQGSEA. J lost 5 bases, V lost 6 bases, and 12 bases had no gene match.

The V gene is TRBV9, the J gene TRBJ1-3; 7 bases match TRBD1. CDR1 and CDR2 from the germline V gene are SGDLS and YYNGEE. Trimming removed 3 bases from V and 7 bases from J; junction bases left unmatched: 7. This CDR3 has 14 amino acids. The CDR3 spells CASSAPTGSNTIYF. As DNA, the CDR3 is TGTGCCAGCAGCGCCCCGACAGGGTCGAACACCATATATTTT.

The chain carries TRBV28 and TRBJ2-7, with TRBD1 matching over 7 bases. V was pared by 5 bases and J by 7 bases, with 8 bases of the junction left unmatched. This CDR3 contains 13 residues. The V gene's germline CDR1 is MDHEN and CDR2 SYDVKM. The CDR3 loop is CASSQQGSGEQYF. DNA for the CDR3: TGTGCCAGCAGTCAACAGGGGTCTGGGGAGCAGTACTTC. The whole variable domain, filled in from reference TRBV28 and TRBJ2-7, reads DVKVTQSSRYLVKRTGEKVFLECVQDMDHENMFWYRQDPGLGLRLIYFSYDVKMKEKGDIPEGYSVSREKKERFSLILESASTNQTSMYLCASSQQGSGEQYFGPGTRLTVT.

This clone was recorded once. J is TRBJ2-1 and V is TRBV27, with D uncertain. The germline V gene has CDR1 MNHEY and CDR2 SMNVEV (reference sequence). V was pared by 5 bases and J by 3 bases, with 11 bases between. This CDR3 contains 14 residues. DNA of the CDR3: TGTGCCAGCAGTAAGATAGATCTCTACAATGAGCAGTTCTTC. Translation: CASSKIDLYNEQFF.

The chain joins TRBV7-9 to TRBJ1-2; no clear D. Germline CDR1 SEHNR, CDR2 FQNEAQ (reference sequence). Trimming shortened V by 5 bases and J by 6 bases, and 28 bases separated the two germline ends. The CDR3 has 18 residues. The CDR3 DNA follows: TGTGCCAGCAGCCCGAGCTTATTCGGACGGATCGATATAGATGGCTACACCTTC. This codes for CASSPSLFGRIDIDGYTF. Full variable domain (missing parts from reference TRBV7-9 and TRBJ1-2): DTGVSQNPRHKITKRGQNVTFRCDPISEHNRLYWYRQTLGQGPEFLTYFQNEAQLEKSRLLSDRFSAERPKGSFSTLEIQRTEQGDSAMYLCASSPSLFGRIDIDGYTFGSGTRLTVV.

This sequence joins TRBV9 and TRBJ2-1; tentatively, D is TRBD2 (5 bases). In germline, CDR1 is SGDLS, CDR2 YYNGEE. This CDR3 is 15 amino acids long. V lost 3 bases and J lost 5, with 15 bases in between. The DNA for the CDR3 is TGTGCCAGCAGCGAAAGAAGGGCCGGGAACAATGAGCAGTTCTTC. This codes for CASSERRAGNNEQFF.

The rearrangement links TRBV5-6 to TRBJ2-3, with 8 positions matching TRBD2. The CDR3 is made up of 18 amino acids. The germline V gene encodes CDR1 SGHDT and CDR2 YYEEEE. V was clipped by 0 bases and J by 5 bases; unmatched bases: 14. CDR3 bases: TGTGCCAGCAGCTTGGTCCCACTAGCGGAAAGAGGTGAAGATACGCAGTATTTT. Its protein product is CASSLVPLAERGEDTQYF.

The rearrangement links TRBV29-1 to TRBJ1-1, with D hard to call. V lost 4 bases to trimming and J lost 0 bases, with 6 bases between them. Germline V CDR1 and CDR2: SQVTM, ANQGSEA. This CDR3 has 12 amino acids. The CDR3 DNA reads as TGCAGCGTTGGACTGATGAACACTGAAGCTTTCTTT. Translating it yields CSVGLMNTEAFF.